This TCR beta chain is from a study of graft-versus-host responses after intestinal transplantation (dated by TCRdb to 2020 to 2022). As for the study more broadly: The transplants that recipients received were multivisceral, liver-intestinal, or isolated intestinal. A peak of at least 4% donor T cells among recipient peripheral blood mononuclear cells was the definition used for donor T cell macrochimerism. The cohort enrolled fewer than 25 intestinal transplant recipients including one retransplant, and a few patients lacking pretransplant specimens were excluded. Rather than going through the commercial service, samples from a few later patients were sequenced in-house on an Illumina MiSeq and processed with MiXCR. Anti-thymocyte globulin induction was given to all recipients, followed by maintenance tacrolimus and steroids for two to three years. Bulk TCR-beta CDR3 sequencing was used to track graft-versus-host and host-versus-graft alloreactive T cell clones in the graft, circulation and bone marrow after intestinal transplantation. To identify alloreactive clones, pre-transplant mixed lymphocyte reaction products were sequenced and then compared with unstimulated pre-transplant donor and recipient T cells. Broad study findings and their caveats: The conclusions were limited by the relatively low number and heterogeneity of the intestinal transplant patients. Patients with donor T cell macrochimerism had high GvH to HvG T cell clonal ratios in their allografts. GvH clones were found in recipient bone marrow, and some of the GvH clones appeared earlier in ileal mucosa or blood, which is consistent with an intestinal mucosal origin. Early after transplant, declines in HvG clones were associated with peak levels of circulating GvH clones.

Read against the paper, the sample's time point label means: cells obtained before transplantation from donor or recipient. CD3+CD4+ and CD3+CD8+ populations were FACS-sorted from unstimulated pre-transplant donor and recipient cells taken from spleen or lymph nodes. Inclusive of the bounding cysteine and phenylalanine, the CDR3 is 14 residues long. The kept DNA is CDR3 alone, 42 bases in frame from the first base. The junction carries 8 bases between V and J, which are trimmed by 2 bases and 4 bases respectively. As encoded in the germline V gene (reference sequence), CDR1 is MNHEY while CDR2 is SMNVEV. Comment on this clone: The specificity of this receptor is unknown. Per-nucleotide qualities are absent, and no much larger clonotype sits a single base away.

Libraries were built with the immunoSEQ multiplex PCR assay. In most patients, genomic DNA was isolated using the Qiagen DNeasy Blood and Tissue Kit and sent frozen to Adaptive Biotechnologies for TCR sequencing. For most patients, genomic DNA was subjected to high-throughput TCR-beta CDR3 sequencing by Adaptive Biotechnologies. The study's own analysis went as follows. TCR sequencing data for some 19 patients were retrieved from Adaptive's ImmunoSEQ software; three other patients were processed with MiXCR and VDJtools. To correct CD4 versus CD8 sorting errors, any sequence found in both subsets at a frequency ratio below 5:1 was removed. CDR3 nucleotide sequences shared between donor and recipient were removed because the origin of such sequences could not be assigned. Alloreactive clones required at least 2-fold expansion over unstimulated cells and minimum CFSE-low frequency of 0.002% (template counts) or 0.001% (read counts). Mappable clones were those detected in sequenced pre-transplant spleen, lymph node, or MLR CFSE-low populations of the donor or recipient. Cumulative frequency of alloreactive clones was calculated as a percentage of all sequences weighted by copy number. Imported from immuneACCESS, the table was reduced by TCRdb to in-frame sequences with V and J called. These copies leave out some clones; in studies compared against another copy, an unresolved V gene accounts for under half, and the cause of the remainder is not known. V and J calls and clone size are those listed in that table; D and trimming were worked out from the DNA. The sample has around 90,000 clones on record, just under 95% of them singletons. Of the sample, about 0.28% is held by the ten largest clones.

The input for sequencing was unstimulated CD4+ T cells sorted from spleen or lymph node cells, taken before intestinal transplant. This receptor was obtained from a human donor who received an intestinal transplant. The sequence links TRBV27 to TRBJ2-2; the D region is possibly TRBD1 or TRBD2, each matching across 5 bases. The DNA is TGTGCCAGCAGTTTAGGGGCGGGCACCGGGGAGCTGTTTTTT. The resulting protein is CASSLGAGTGELFF.